The clone carrying this T cell receptor beta chain was counted at least ten times. Its antigen is still unknown. TCRdb itself ran the reads through MiXCR, one entry per CDR3 protein. The data contain under 850,000 distinct CDR3 sequences, roughly 33% of them singletons. This record comes from a study of T cell repertoires in cytomegalovirus infection. The CDR3 consists of 15 residues. V was pared by 3 bases and J by 3 bases, with 14 bases between. CDR1 is SGHTA, CDR2 FQGNSA, per germline. The TCR originated in a human donor in good health (CMV status not recorded). Some clones in this sample may be carry-over from other donors' samples. This sample comprised cultured PBMCs, obtained from culture after CMV antigen stimulation. This chain joins TRBV7-2 and TRBJ1-2, with D perhaps matching TRBD1 (6 bases). CDR3 loop: CASSFSGGGDYGYTF. CDR3 nucleotides: TGTGCCAGCAGCTTTTCGGGAGGGGGAGACTATGGCTACACCTTC.